This T cell receptor (beta chain) comes out of a study of beta chain features in type 1 diabetes. The whole isolated RNA underwent reverse transcription, so sequencing captured expressed TCRB transcripts. Assay: immunoSEQ multiplex PCR; the TCRdb copy retains only in-frame clones and omits some. In the table there are about 140,000 clones, roughly 7.2% of which are singletons. Ten or more counts support this clone. V lost 3 bases, J lost 5 bases, and 11 bases stayed unmatched. From germline, CDR1 is PRHDT and CDR2 FYEKMQ (reference sequence). The CDR3 extends over 16 amino acids. Sequences were obtained from central memory CD4+ T cells from blood. This sequence was found in a woman between 25 and 40 years old in good health. The V call is TRBV13, the J call TRBJ2-7; 9 positions match TRBD1. For the CDR3, the DNA is TGTGCCAGCAGCTTTTCGATCGGGACAGGGCAAAACGAGCAGTACTTC. Its translation: CASSFSIGTGQNEQYF.